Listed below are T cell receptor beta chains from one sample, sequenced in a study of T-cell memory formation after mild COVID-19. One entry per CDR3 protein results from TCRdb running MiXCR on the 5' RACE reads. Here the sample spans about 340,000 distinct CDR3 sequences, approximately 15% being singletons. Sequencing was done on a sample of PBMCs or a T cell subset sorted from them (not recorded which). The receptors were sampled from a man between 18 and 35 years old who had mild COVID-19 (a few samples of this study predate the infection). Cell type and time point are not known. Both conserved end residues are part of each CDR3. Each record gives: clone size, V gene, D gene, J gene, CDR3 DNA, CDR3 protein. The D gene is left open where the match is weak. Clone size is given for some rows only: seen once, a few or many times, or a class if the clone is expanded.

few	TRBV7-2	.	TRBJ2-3	.	CASSFGPGLASAGTQYF
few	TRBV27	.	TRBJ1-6	TGTGCCAGCAGCCTCCCCCAGGGCTCCTTGGGGTCACCCCTCCACTTT	CASSLPQGSLGSPLHF
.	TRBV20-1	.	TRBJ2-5	TGCAGTGCTAGTCCCCCGACAGGCCTCGATACCCAGTACTTC	CSASPPTGLDTQYF
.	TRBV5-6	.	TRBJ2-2	TGTGCCAGCAGTCCCGGACGGAGAGTCAGAACCGGGGAGCTGTTTTTT	CASSPGRRVRTGELFF
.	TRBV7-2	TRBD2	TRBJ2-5	TGTGCCAGCAGCCCCCCTGATAGCGGGGGGACGAAGACCCAGTACTTC	CASSPPDSGGTKTQYF
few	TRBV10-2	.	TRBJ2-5	TGCGCCAGCAGTGAGTGGGGGACCCAGTACTTC	CASSEWGTQYF
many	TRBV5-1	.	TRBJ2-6	TGCGCCAGCAGCGTGACCGACCACTCTGGGGCCAACGTCCTGACTTTC	CASSVTDHSGANVLTF
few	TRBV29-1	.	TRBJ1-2	TGCAGCGTGTCCAGCAGGGCCAAAGGCTACACCTTC	CSVSSRAKGYTF
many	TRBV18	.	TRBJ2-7	TGTGCCAGCTCACCACCTTACACCTCCTACGAGCAGTACTTC	CASSPPYTSYEQYF
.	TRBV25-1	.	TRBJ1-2	TGTGCCAGCAAAGGGGCCTATGGCTACACCTTC	CASKGAYGYTF
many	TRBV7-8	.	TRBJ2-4	TGTGCCAGCAGCTTAGTGTCGGGAGACCTAGCCAAAAACATTCAGTACTTC	CASSLVSGDLAKNIQYF
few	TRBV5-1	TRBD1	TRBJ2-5	TGCGCCAGCAGCTTGTTGTCAGGGGGCGGCGAGACCCAGTACTTC	CASSLLSGGGETQYF
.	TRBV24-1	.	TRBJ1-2	TGTGCCACCAGTGATGGGCCGTCGGTCCGGGGCTACACCTTC	CATSDGPSVRGYTF
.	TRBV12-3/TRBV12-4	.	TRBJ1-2	TGTGCCAGCAGGGAGACAGGTCTCTATGGCTACACCTTC	CASRETGLYGYTF
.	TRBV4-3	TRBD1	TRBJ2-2	TGCGCCAGCAGCCGGAGCCTAGGGACAGGGTCCGGGGAGCTGTTTTTT	CASSRSLGTGSGELFF
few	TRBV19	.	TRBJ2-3	TGTGCCAGCCAGAATCAGGGTACAGATACGCAGTATTTT	CASQNQGTDTQYF
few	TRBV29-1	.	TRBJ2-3	TGCAGCGTGGGGGTGGTCGCGGCGAGATCAGATACGCAGTATTTT	CSVGVVAARSDTQYF
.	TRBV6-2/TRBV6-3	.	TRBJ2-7	TGTGCCAGCAGCCAGCTTAGACAGGCCTGGTTGGCTGTGTACGAGCAGTACTTC	CASSQLRQAWLAVYEQYF
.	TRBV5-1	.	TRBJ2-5	TGCGCCAGCAGCTGGGGCGGGTACAGGGATGGGAAGGAGACCCAGTACTTC	CASSWGGYRDGKETQYF
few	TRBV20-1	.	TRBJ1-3	TGCAGTGCTAGAGACTCGGGGGGTGGAAACACCATATATTTT	CSARDSGGGNTIYF
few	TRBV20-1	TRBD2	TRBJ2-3	TGCAGTGCTTATCCCGGGACTAGTCGGGATACGCAGTATTTT	CSAYPGTSRDTQYF
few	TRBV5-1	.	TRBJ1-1	TGCGCCAGCAGCTTGGGGGGAATGGTTCGGAACACTGAAGCTTTCTTT	CASSLGGMVRNTEAFF
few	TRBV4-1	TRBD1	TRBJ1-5	TGCGCCAGCAGCCAAGAGACAGGGGGCGCGGGGCAGCCCCAGCATTTT	CASSQETGGAGQPQHF
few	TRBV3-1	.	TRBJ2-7	TGTGCCAGCAGCCAAGATACCCACGAGCAGTACTTC	CASSQDTHEQYF
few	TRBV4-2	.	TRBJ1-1	TGTGCCAGCAGCCAATTTGGGGATCCCGGGGGCGCTGAAGCTTTCTTT	CASSQFGDPGGAEAFF
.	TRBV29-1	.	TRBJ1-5	TGCAGCGTCCGACAGGCAAATCAGCCCCAGCATTTT	CSVRQANQPQHF
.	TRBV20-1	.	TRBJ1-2	TGCAGTGCTAAACCTATTTTATTGGGCAGGGAGGAAAACTATGGCTACACCTTC	CSAKPILLGREENYGYTF
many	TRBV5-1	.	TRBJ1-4	TGCGCCAGCAGCCCAGGGAGGGCTAATGAAAAACTGTTTTTT	CASSPGRANEKLFF
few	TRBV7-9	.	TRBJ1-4	TGTGCCAGCAGTCACCGAGGGGCAGAGACAACTAATGAAAAACTGTTTTTT	CASSHRGAETTNEKLFF
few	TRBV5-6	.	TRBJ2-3	TGTGCCAGCAGCTTGCGGGCGTCCGGCCGCGGCACAGATACGCAGTATTTT	CASSLRASGRGTDTQYF
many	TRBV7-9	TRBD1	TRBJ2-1	TGTGCCAGCAGGTCGGCAGGGGGTTACGGATACAATGAGCAGTTCTTC	CASRSAGGYGYNEQFF
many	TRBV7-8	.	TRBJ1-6	TGTGCCAGCAGCTTAGACAGCTCCTATAATTCACCCCTCCACTTT	CASSLDSSYNSPLHF
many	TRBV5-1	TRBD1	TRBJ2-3	TGCGCCAGCAGCCCCGGGACAGGGTACCCCCGCACAGATACGCAGTATTTT	CASSPGTGYPRTDTQYF
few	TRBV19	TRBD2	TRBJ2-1	TGTGCCAGTTGGACTAGCGGAAACTATGAGCAGTTCTTC	CASWTSGNYEQFF
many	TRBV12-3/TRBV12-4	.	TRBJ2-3	TGTGCCAGCCAGCGGAGCACAGATACGCAGTATTTT	CASQRSTDTQYF
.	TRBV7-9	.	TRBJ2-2	TGTGCCAGCAGCTTCACCACCGGGGAGCTGTTTTTT	CASSFTTGELFF